This T cell receptor beta chain was retrieved from a study of blood T cell repertoires in COVID-19 (dated by TCRdb to between 2020 and 2021). Regarding the research as a whole: Collaborator samples came from the United States, Italy and Spain and covered acute and convalescent phases of COVID-19. The prospective study material was composed of cDNA or gDNA derived from T cells, B-cell-depleted T cells, or PBMCs. Deeply sampled blood TCRbeta repertoires from subjects exposed to, actively infected with, or recovered from COVID-19 were included in the dataset. The repertoires were released in a freely available public database intended as a resource for research on the immune response to SARS-CoV-2. Samples were obtained from the ongoing ImmuneRACE study (first 160 participants) and from approximately 1,200 subjects provided by 6 global collaborators. The sample metadata nearly always contained a de-identified subject ID, COVID-19 status, age in years and sex. HLA class I and class II types, where available, came from metadata supplied by the sample provider rather than from assay-based typing. Broad study findings and their caveats: Clinical and demographic metadata were provided uncurated, with the amount varying by source and participant.

TCRbeta CDR3 regions were amplified from genomic DNA by means of the immunoSEQ Assay, a bias-controlled multiplex PCR. Per the source publication's procedure: The number of nucleated cells in each sample was estimated by amplification of reference gene primers within the assay. To quantify the absolute abundance of each unique TCRbeta CDR3 rearrangement, sequence reads were collapsed and filtered. For each sample, productive Simpson clonality was calculated as the square root of Simpson's diversity index across productive rearrangements. Not all clones reach the TCRdb copy of this immuneACCESS table, which keeps in-frame sequences only. Checked studies attribute under half of the gap to unresolved V genes and leave the rest unexplained. V, J and clone size reflect that table, while D and trimming were determined from the DNA. This sample has roughly 200,000 clones in its table, and around nine tenths of those were observed once. Roughly 6% of the sample is taken by the ten largest.

The collaborating institutions used their own protocols to collect whole blood in K2EDTA tubes. Collaborator samples were shipped for TCRbeta analysis as frozen whole blood, isolated PBMCs, or DNA extracted from either sample type. From the cysteine up to the phenylalanine, the CDR3 has a length of 13 residues. Only the CDR3 portion is preserved as DNA: 39 bases, with reading frame beginning at the first base. V is shortened by 4 bases, J by 4 bases, and the region joining them spans 10 bases. The germline V gene specifies MRHNA as CDR1 and SNTAGT as CDR2. Remarks on this clone: There is no known antigen for this receptor. Per-base qualities were not stored, and no clone one base away is much larger.

This sequence uses TRBV6-4 and TRBJ1-1; perhaps TRBD1 is the D gene, with 6 bases matching. Sequenced input: peripheral blood. The receptor was derived from a man between 40 and 49 years old with active or convalescent COVID-19. The CDR3 protein: CASSARGSTEAFF. The sequenced DNA: TGTGCCAGCAGTGCAAGGGGGAGCACTGAAGCTTTCTTT.